This record concerns one TCR beta chain sequence. The antigen is unknown. The junction shows a germline mismatch at one end, possibly a read error. This sample was included in a study of blood T cells in healthy people across ages. General study points: The percentage of naive T cells correlated strongly with TCR beta diversity. For the donors, CMV status was unknown and possibly confounded expanded clonotype changes.

A J-beta primer mix and a sample-barcoded 5' primer were used in a second PCR of about 7 to 12 cycles. Via MiXCR, TCRdb re-called the 5' RACE reads, giving one row per CDR3 protein. The table records 800,000 or so distinct CDR3 sequences, around half of them present only once. The specimen sequenced was blood. The source of this sequence is a man older than 75 in good health.

The CDR3 region is CASSLARTNGQFF. As DNA, the CDR3 is TGTGCCAGCAGCTTAGCCCGCACCAATGGGCAGTTCTTC. This rearrangement joins TRBV7-2 to TRBJ2-1, with unresolved D. The CDR3 has 13 amino acids. Per the germline V gene, CDR1 is SGHTA and CDR2 is FQGNSA.